The clone carrying this T cell receptor (beta chain) occurred a few times. The target antigen is unknown. Recently diagnosed hyperthyroidism of less than 2 months' duration affected patients aged 18 to 65. Based on clinical symptoms, serum thyroxine and TRAb, thyroid ultrasound and orbital computed tomography, diagnoses were reached. This entry is derived from a study of T cells in Graves' hyperthyroidism and ophthalmopathy. Background on the study: Peripheral blood was collected at initial diagnosis, before any treatment.

Per the germline V gene, CDR1 is SGHVS and CDR2 is FNYEAQ. The CDR3 runs to 13 residues. The ends were cut back, 6 bases at V and 4 bases at J, with 13 bases in the middle. The study, taken as a whole, reports: Model predictions of ophthalmopathy came a median around 6.5 months before onset.

RNA transcripts provided the source from which TCR beta CDR3 regions were amplified. A set of HTBI primers served as the primers for a first-round RT-PCR of the TCR CDR3. TCRdb re-called the multiplex PCR reads with MiXCR, one entry per CDR3 protein. The table shows hundreds of thousands of distinct CDR3 sequences, with approximately 18% occurring only once. Input material: blood. This TCR was sampled from a woman aged 45-65 years with Graves' hyperthyroidism that later progressed to Graves' ophthalmopathy. The chain carries TRBV7-6 and TRBJ2-7, with D perhaps matching TRBD1 (6 bases). The CDR3 coding sequence is TGTGCCAGCAGTCGGGACAAGGAGTACGAGCAGTACTTC. Its protein product is CASSRDKEYEQYF.